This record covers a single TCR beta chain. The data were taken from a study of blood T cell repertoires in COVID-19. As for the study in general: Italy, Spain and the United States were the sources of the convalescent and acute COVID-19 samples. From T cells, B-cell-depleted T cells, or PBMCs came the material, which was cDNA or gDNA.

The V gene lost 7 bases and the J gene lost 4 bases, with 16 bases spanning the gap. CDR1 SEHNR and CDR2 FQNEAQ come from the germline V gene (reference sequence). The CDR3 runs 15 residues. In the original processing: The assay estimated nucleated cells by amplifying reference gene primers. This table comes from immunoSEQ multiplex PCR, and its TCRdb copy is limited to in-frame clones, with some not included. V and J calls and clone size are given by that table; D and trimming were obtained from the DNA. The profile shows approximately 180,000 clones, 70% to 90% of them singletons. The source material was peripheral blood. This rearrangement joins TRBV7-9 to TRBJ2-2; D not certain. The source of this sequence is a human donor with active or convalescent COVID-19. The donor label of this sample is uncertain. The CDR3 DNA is TGTGCCAGCATCCAACTCCAGTCGGGCACCGGGGAGCTGTTTTTT. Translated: CASIQLQSGTGELFF. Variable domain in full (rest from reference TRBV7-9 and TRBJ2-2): DTGVSQNPRHKITKRGQNVTFRCDPISEHNRLYWYRQTLGQGPEFLTYFQNEAQLEKSRLLSDRFSAERPKGSFSTLEIQRTEQGDSAMYLCASIQLQSGTGELFFGEGSRLTVL.